This is a list of T cell receptor beta chains from one sample in a study of blood T cell repertoires in COVID-19. Profiled with immunoSEQ multiplex PCR; TCRdb holds only in-frame clones, not every one. The data contain just under 60,000 clones, 70% to 85% of them singletons. Source material: peripheral blood. These receptors originate from a man at least 80 years old with acute or convalescent COVID-19. Both conserved end residues are part of each CDR3.

J gene: TRBJ2-5
V gene: TRBV28
CDR3 protein: CASSSSAGGFETQYF

J gene: TRBJ1-6
V gene: TRBV5-1
CDR3 protein: CASSGGQGVSPLHF

J gene: TRBJ2-1
V gene: TRBV3-1/TRBV3-2
CDR3 protein: CASSQPTTSGVYNEQFF

J gene: TRBJ1-5
V gene: TRBV5-4
CDR3 protein: CASSLGPGAGQPQHF

J gene: TRBJ2-1
V gene: TRBV3-1/TRBV3-2
CDR3 protein: CASSQGAISSYNEQFF

J gene: TRBJ2-7
V gene: TRBV3-1/TRBV3-2
CDR3 protein: CASSQSGVSYEQYF

J gene: TRBJ1-4
V gene: TRBV27
CDR3 protein: CASSLVTGEKLFF

J gene: TRBJ2-2
V gene: TRBV2
CDR3 protein: CASYQGTGELFF

J gene: TRBJ2-1
V gene: TRBV12-3/TRBV12-4
CDR3 protein: CASSGTPGLEQFF

J gene: TRBJ2-7
V gene: TRBV27
CDR3 protein: CASSRDLRSYEQYF

J gene: TRBJ2-3
V gene: TRBV24-1
CDR3 protein: CATSDSWDSTQYF

J gene: TRBJ1-1
V gene: TRBV2
CDR3 protein: CASQGRGSTEAFF

J gene: TRBJ2-3
V gene: TRBV30
CDR3 protein: CAWSVRGGRRDTQYF

J gene: TRBJ2-2
V gene: TRBV24-1
CDR3 protein: CATSDPPGTVDTGELFF

J gene: TRBJ1-4
V gene: TRBV4-2
CDR3 protein: CASSPGPGGMNEKLFF

J gene: TRBJ1-1
V gene: TRBV10-3
CDR3 protein: CAISETGESTEAFF

J gene: TRBJ1-1
V gene: TRBV3-1/TRBV3-2
CDR3 protein: CASSQEGRIEAFF

J gene: TRBJ1-3
V gene: TRBV30
CDR3 protein: CAWTVGNTIYF

J gene: TRBJ1-5
V gene: TRBV4-1
CDR3 protein: CASSQDHGRLEPQHF

J gene: TRBJ1-2
V gene: TRBV5-1
CDR3 protein: CASSLVAIGGPDGTTGGYTF

J gene: TRBJ1-1
V gene: TRBV3-1/TRBV3-2
CDR3 protein: CASRKRQGMNTEAFF

J gene: TRBJ1-4
V gene: TRBV3-1/TRBV3-2
CDR3 protein: CASSPSDRAGKLFF

J gene: TRBJ1-1
V gene: TRBV12-5
CDR3 protein: CASGFGGMNTEAFF

J gene: TRBJ2-1
V gene: TRBV5-4
CDR3 protein: CASSLLQGANEQFF

J gene: TRBJ1-2
V gene: TRBV30
CDR3 protein: CAWSPQESHGYTF